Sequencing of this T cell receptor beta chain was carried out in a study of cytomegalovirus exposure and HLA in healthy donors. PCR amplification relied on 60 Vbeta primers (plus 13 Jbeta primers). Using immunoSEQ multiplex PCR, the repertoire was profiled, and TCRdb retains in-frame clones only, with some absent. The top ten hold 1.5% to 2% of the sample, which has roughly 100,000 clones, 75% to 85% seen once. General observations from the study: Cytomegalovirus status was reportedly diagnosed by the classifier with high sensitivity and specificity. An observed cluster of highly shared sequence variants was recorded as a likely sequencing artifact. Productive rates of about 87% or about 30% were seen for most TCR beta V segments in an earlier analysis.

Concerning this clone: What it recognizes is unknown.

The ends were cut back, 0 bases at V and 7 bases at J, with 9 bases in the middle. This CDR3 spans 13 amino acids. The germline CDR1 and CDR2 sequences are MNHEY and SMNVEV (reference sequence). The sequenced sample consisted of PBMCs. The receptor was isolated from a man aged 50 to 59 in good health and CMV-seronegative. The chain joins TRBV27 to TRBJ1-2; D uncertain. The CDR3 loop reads CASSLSHSLGYTF. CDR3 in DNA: TGTGCCAGCAGTTTATCACATTCCCTTGGCTACACCTTC.